This T cell receptor beta chain comes out of a study of blood T cell repertoires in COVID-19. CDR1 is SNHLY, CDR2 FYNNEI, per germline. There are 14 residues in the CDR3. Trimming cost V 11 bases and J 1 base, with 15 bases left between them. Here immunoSEQ multiplex PCR was the method, and the copy in TCRdb shows in-frame clones only, minus some. The sample includes approximately 440,000 clones, roughly 90% seen only once; the top ten take 0.7%. Participant age was roughly 18 to 95 years, and participants resided in roughly 25 US areas. For recovered donors of Cohort 3, there were two negative PCRs, clearance, or symptom resolution.

This chain links TRBV2 with TRBJ2-4, with a possible D match to TRBD1 (5 bases). Sequenced input: PBMCs or T cells enriched from blood (not recorded which). The receptor was derived from a woman aged 18 to 35 who had recovered from COVID-19. As DNA, the CDR3 is TGTGCCGGAAGGACAATTAAGGCCAAAAACATTCAGTACTTC. Protein: CAGRTIKAKNIQYF.